The 4 T cell receptor beta chains presented below share a single source sample, sequenced in a study of cytomegalovirus exposure and HLA in healthy donors. The table came from immunoSEQ multiplex PCR; TCRdb's copy has only in-frame clones and leaves some out. The sample has 100,000 to 150,000 clones; roughly 86% are singletons. Sequencing was done on a sample of PBMCs. These receptors were obtained from a man aged 25-40 years in good health and CMV-seronegative.

This chain links TRBV29-1 with TRBJ1-1; a weak D match, TRBD1 (5 bases). Germline CDR1 SQVTM, CDR2 ANQGSEA. The CDR3 has 14 residues. Trimming pared 4 bases from V and 6 bases from J, leaving 18 bases between. DNA for the CDR3: TGCAGCGTTGGACACAGGTTGGAGGGCGCTGAAGCTTTCTTT. This codes for CSVGHRLEGAEAFF.

The CDR3 DNA sequence: TGTGCCAGCAGTAGTGGACAGGGAGTGACAGATACGCAGTATTTT. Protein sequence: CASSSGQGVTDTQYF. This chain connects TRBV6-5 to TRBJ2-3, with 8 bases lining up with TRBD1. This CDR3 spans 15 amino acids. The ends lost 5 bases at V and 3 bases at J; junction bases unmatched: 7. Germline V gene lookup returns CDR1 MNHEY and CDR2 SVGAGI.

The J gene is TRBJ2-7, the V gene TRBV11-2; no reliable D call. The germline V gene encodes CDR1 SGHAT and CDR2 FQNNGV. The V gene lost 1 base and the J gene lost 5 bases, with 6 bases spanning the gap. The CDR3 consists of 12 residues. The CDR3 DNA is TGTGCCAGCAGCTTAGGTTCCAACGAGCAGTACTTC. Translated: CASSLGSNEQYF.

This chain connects TRBV7-9 to TRBJ2-7; 7 bases are a match to TRBD2. V gave up 5 bases and J gave up 7 bases; unmatched junction bases: 8. This CDR3 is 13 amino acids long. Germline CDR1 SEHNR, CDR2 FQNEAQ (reference sequence). The CDR3 protein is CASSPTSALEQYF. CDR3 sequence (DNA): TGTGCCAGCAGCCCCACTAGCGCCCTAGAGCAGTACTTC.